The TCR beta chain described here comes from a study of T cells in Graves' hyperthyroidism and ophthalmopathy. Study outcomes and limitations: Ophthalmopathy and stable hyperthyroidism were told apart by a 13 V-J model.

Authors of the study amplified TCR beta CDR3 regions from RNA transcripts. A first-round RT-PCR of the TCR CDR3 used the HTBI primer set. MiXCR was run by TCRdb on the multiplex PCR reads, yielding one entry per CDR3 protein. The table has under 450,000 distinct CDR3 sequences, approximately 17% seen once; the top ten hold about a third. To note about this clonotype: The antigen remains unidentified.

The CDR3 consists of 14 residues. The germline CDR1 and CDR2 sequences are MGHRA and YSYEKL. Trimming stripped 3 bases from V and 4 bases from J, with 13 bases between. The chain uses TRBV4-1 and TRBJ2-7; possible D gene TRBD1, 7 bases. The sequenced sample consisted of blood. The receptor comes from a young woman with Graves' hyperthyroidism that later progressed to Graves' ophthalmopathy. The CDR3 region is CASSQNSGGYEQYF. The CDR3 coding sequence is TGCGCCAGCAGCCAGAACTCAGGGGGGTACGAGCAGTACTTC.